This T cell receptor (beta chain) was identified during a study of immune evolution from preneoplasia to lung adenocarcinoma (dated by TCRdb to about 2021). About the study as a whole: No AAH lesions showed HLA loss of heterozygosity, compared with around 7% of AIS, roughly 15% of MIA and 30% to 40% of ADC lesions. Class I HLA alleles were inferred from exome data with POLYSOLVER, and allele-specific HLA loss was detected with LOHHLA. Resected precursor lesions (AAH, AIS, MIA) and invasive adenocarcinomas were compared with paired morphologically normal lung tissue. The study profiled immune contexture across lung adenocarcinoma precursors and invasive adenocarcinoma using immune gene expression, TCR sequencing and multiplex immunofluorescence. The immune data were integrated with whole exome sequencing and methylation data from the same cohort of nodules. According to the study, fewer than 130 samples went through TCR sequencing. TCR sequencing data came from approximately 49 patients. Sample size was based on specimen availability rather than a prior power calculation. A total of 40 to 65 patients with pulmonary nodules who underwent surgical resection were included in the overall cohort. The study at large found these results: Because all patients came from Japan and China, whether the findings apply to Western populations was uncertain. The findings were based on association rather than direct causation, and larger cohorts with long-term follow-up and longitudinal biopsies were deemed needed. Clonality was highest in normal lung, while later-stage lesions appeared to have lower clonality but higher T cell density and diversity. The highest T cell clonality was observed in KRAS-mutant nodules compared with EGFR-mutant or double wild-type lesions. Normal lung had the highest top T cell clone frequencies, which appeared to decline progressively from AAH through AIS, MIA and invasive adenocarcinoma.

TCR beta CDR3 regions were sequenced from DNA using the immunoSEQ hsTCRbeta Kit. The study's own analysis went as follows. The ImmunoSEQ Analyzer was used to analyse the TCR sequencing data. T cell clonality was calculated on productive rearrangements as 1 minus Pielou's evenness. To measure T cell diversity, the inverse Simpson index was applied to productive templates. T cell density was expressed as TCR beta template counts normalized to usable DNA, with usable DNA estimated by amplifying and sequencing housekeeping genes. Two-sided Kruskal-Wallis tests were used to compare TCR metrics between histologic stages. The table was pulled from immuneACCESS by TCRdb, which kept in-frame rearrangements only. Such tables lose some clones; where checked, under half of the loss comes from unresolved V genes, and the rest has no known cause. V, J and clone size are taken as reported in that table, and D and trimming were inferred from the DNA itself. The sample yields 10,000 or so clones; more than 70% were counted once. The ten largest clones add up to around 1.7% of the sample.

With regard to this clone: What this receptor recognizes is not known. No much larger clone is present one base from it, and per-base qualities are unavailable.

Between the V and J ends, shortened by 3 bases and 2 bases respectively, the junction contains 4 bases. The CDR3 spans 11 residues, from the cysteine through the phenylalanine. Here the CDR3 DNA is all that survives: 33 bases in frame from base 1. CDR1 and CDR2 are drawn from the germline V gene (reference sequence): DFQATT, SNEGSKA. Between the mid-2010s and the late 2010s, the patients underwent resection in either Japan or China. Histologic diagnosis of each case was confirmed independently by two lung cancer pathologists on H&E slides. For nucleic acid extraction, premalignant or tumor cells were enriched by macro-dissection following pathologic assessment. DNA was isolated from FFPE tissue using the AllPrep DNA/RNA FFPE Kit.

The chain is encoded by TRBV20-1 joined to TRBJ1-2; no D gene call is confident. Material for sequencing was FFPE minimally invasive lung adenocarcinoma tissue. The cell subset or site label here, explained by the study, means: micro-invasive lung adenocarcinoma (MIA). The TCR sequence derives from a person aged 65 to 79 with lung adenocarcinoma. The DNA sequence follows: TGCAGTGCTAGGTACAACTATGGCTACACCTTC. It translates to CSARYNYGYTF.